One sample yielded the 8 T cell receptor beta chains listed below, sequenced in a study of vaccination effects on CD4 cells after COVID-19. Viral peptide pool expansion of antigen-specific CD4+ T cells preceded sequencing in the ViraFEST assay. It was after approximately 10 days of culture that CD4+ T cells were isolated. Having tested negative for nucleocapsid antibodies, the vaccine recipients showed no prior SARS-CoV-2 infection. This table comes from immunoSEQ multiplex PCR, and its TCRdb copy is limited to in-frame clones, with some not included. Here the sample spans approximately 25,000 clones, under 75% being singletons. For these TCRs, the target antigens are not known. Specimen: CD4+ T cells from PBMCs cultured with SARS-CoV-2 spike peptides, collected before COVID-19 vaccination. The receptor set was obtained from a human donor who received a COVID-19 vaccine.

The V call is TRBV21-1, the J call TRBJ1-6; the D call of TRBD1 is as the table states it, not checked on the DNA. TRBV21-1 is assigned pseudogene status. This CDR3 comprises 23 residues. DNA of the CDR3: TGTGCCAGCAGCAAAGCGCGCGATGGGAAGACAGGGCGAGAGGGGTCCTATAATTCACCCCTCCACTTT. This gives the protein CASSKARDGKTGREGSYNSPLHF.

The chain carries TRBV10-3 and TRBJ2-2, with D possibly called TRBD1 or TRBD2 (5 bases each). The V gene's germline CDR1 is ENHRY and CDR2 SYGVKD. CDR3 length: 14 amino acids. V lost 6 bases and J 2 bases, leaving 10 bases between the germline ends. DNA of the CDR3: TGTGCCATCAGCTGGGACCCAAACACCGGGGAGCTGTTTTTT. Its translation is CAISWDPNTGELFF.

This clone came up a few times. This rearrangement joins TRBV20-1 to TRBJ1-1, with D perhaps matching TRBD1 (5 bases). The V end was cut by 3 bases, the J end by 12 bases, with 20 bases between. This CDR3 spans 13 amino acids. Germline V gene lookup returns CDR1 DFQATT and CDR2 SNEGSKA (reference sequence). Written as DNA, the CDR3 is TGCAGTGCTAGTAAAGATTCTAACCCAGGGACTTTCTTT. It is translated as CSASKDSNPGTFF.

The V gene is TRBV14, the J gene TRBJ2-7, with D unresolved. This CDR3 comprises 10 residues. Trimming stripped 0 bases from V and 13 bases from J, with 7 bases between. The germline CDR1 and CDR2 sequences are SGHDN and FVKESK. DNA for the CDR3: TGTGCCAGCAGCCAAGAGATCGTTTACTTC. It yields the protein CASSQEIVYF. Full variable domain (rest looked up from reference TRBV14 and TRBJ2-7): EAGVTQFPSHSVIEKGQTVTLRCDPISGHDNLYWYRRVMGKEIKFLLHFVKESKQDESGMPNNRFLAERTGGTYSTLKVQPAELEDSGVYFCASSQEIVYFGPGTRLTVT.

The chain combines TRBV24-1 with TRBJ2-3, with D possibly being TRBD1 (6 bases). Trimming cost V 9 bases and J 3 bases, with 12 bases left between them. Per the germline V gene, CDR1 is KGHDR and CDR2 is SFDVKD. This CDR3 is built from 13 residues. The CDR3 region is CATSRGGTDTQYF. In nucleotides, the CDR3 is TGTGCCACCTCCAGGGGCGGGACAGATACGCAGTATTTT.

The chain has TRBV6-5 and TRBJ1-3, with D tentatively TRBD1 (6 bases). With 8 bases removed from V and 1 base from J, the gap between germline ends came to 9 bases. Germline V lookup: CDR1 MNHEY, CDR2 SVGAGI. There are 13 residues in the CDR3. The chain's CDR3 is CASDRWSGNTIYF. CDR3 nucleotides: TGTGCCAGCGACAGGTGGTCTGGAAACACCATATATTTT.

The CDR3 sequence: CASASGGTYLGNEQFF. The CDR3 nucleotides are TGTGCTAGTGCCTCGGGCGGGACCTACTTGGGGAATGAGCAGTTCTTC. The J gene is TRBJ2-1, the V gene TRBV12-5; possibly TRBD2 for D (6 bases). CDR3 length: 16 residues. The germline V gene encodes CDR1 LGHNT and CDR2 FRNRAP. V gave up 7 bases and J gave up 7 bases, with 23 bases separating them.

V gene TRBV9 combines with J gene TRBJ2-3; D unclear. The germline V gene has CDR1 SGDLS and CDR2 YYNGEE. This CDR3 contains 16 residues. The V and J ends lost 2 bases and 0 bases respectively, with 13 bases between them. The CDR3 DNA follows: TGTGCCAGCAGCGTGGGATGGCGGAGTAGCACAGATACGCAGTATTTT. It encodes CASSVGWRSSTDTQYF.